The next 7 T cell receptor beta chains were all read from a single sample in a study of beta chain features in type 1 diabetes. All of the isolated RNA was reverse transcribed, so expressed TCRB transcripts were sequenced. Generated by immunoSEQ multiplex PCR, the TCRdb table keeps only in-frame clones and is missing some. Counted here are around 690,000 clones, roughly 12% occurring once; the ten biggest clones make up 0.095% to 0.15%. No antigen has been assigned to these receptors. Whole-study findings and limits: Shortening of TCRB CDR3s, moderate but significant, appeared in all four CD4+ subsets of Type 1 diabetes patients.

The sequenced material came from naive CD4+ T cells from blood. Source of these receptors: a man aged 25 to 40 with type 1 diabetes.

The CDR3 protein is CATEGQGDYNEQFF. DNA of the CDR3: TGTGCCACCGAGGGACAGGGGGACTACAATGAGCAGTTCTTC. The chain recombines TRBV7-9 with TRBJ2-1, with 11 bases aligning to TRBD1. The CDR3 is made up of 14 amino acids. Germline V gives CDR1 SEHNR, CDR2 FQNEAQ (reference sequence). After removal of 10 bases from V and 3 bases from J, the junction contained 5 bases not matched to a gene.

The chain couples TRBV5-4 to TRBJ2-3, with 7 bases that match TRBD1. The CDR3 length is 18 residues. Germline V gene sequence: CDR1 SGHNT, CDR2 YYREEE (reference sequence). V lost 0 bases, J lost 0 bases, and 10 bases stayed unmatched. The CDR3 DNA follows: TGTGCCAGCAGCTTGGGTCCTGGGGACAGAATAAGCACAGATACGCAGTATTTT. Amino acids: CASSLGPGDRISTDTQYF.

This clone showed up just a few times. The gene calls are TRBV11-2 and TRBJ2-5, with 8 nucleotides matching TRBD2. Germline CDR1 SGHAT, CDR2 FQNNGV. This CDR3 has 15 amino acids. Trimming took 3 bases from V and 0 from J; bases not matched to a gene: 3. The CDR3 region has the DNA TGTGCCAGCAGCTTTGCGGGGGGACACCAAGAGACCCAGTACTTC. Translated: CASSFAGGHQETQYF.

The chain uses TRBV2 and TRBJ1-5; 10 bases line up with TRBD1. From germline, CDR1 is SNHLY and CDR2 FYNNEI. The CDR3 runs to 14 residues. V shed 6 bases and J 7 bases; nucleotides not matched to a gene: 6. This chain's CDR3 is CASRGTGDGQPQHF. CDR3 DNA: TGTGCCAGCAGAGGGACAGGGGACGGGCAGCCCCAGCATTTT.

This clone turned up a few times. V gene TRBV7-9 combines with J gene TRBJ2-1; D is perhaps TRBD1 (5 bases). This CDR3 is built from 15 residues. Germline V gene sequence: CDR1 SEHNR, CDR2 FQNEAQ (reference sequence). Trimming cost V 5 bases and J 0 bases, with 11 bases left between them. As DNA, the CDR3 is TGTGCCAGCAGCCGACAGAGCCGCTCCTACAATGAGCAGTTCTTC. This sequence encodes CASSRQSRSYNEQFF. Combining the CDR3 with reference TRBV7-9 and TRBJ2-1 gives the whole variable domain DTGVSQNPRHKITKRGQNVTFRCDPISEHNRLYWYRQTLGQGPEFLTYFQNEAQLEKSRLLSDRFSAERPKGSFSTLEIQRTEQGDSAMYLCASSRQSRSYNEQFFGPGTRLTVL.

This CDR3 reads CASSYSNPGLSEQYF. The CDR3 coding sequence is TGTGCCAGCAGTTACTCTAATCCGGGACTGAGCGAGCAGTACTTC. The chain combines TRBV6-6 with TRBJ2-7; a possible D gene is TRBD2 (6 bases). Germline values: CDR1 MNHNY, CDR2 SVGAGI (reference sequence). The CDR3 is 15 amino acids. V lost 0 bases, J lost 6 bases, and 15 bases lay in between.

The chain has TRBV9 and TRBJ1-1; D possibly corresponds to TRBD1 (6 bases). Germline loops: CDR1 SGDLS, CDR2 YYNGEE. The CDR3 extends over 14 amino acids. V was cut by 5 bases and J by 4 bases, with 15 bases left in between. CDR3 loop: CASSLGGRFTEAFF. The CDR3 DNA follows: TGTGCCAGCAGTCTCGGGGGGCGGTTCACTGAAGCTTTCTTT. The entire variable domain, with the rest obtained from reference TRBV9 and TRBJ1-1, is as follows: DSGVTQTPKHLITATGQRVTLRCSPRSGDLSVYWYQQSLDQGLQFLIQYYNGEERAKGNILERFSAQQFPDLHSELNLSSLELGDSALYFCASSLGGRFTEAFFGQGTRLTVV.